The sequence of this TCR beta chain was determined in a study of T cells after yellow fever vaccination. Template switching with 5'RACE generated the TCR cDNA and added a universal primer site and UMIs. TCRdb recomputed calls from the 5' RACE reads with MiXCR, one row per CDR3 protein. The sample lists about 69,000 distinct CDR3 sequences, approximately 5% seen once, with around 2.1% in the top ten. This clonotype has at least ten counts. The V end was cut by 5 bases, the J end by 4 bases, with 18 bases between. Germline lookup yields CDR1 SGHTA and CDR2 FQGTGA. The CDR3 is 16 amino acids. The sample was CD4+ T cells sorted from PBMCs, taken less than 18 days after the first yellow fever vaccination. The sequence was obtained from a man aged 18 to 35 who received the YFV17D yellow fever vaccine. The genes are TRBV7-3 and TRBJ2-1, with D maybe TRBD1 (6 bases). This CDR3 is CASSPQGPGPYNEQFF. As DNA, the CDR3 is TGTGCCAGCAGCCCCCAGGGGCCAGGACCATACAATGAGCAGTTCTTC.